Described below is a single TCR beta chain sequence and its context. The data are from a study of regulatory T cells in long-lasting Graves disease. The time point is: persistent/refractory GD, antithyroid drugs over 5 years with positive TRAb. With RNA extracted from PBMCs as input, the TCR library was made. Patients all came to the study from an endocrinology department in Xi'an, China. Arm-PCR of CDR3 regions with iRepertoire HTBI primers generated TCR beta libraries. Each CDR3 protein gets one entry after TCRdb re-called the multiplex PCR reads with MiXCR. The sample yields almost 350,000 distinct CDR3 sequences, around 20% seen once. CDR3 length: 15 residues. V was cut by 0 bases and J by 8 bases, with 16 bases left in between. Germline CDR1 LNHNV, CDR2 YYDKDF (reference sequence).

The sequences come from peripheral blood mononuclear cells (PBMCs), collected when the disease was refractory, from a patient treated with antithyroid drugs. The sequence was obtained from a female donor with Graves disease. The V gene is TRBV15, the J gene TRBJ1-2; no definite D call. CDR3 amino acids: CATSRDQERAGGYTF. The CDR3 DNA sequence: TGTGCCACCAGCAGAGATCAGGAGAGGGCGGGGGGCTACACCTTC.